This TCR beta chain comes out of a study of T cells in Graves' hyperthyroidism and ophthalmopathy (dated by TCRdb to the late 2010s). Broadly, across the study: Peripheral blood was sampled at the time of initial diagnosis, prior to any treatment. For training and testing, the 100 or so patients in the discovery cohort were randomly divided in a 7:3 ratio. In about 6 Graves' hyperthyroidism patients, the study also compared T-cell repertoires from thyroid tissue with T-cell repertoires from blood. An independent validation cohort of around 19 hyperthyroidism patients and about 15 patients who later progressed to ophthalmopathy tested prospective prediction of ophthalmopathy. A discovery cohort of about 96 patients, 43 with Graves' ophthalmopathy and 55 to 65 with stable Graves' hyperthyroidism, was used to find distinguishing TCR V-J signatures. After blood sampling, hyperthyroidism patients were treated with methimazole at a starting dose of 30 mg daily, and ophthalmopathy patients were treated with high-dose intravenous methylprednisolone. The paper describes TCR Vbeta CDR3 sequencing of 140 or so peripheral blood samples, made up of 40 to 45 ophthalmopathy patients, some 76 hyperthyroidism patients and roughly 17 progressor patients. Summary of the overall study and its limitations: In validation, the model predicted progression to ophthalmopathy a median of roughly six months before onset, with approximately 70% sensitivity and 72.22% specificity. No statistical method was used to fix the sample size in advance, and group allocation was not hidden from the investigators. A model built on a 13 V-J signature distinguished ophthalmopathy from stable hyperthyroidism, reaching 85% to 90% sensitivity and around 82% specificity in cross-validation and 80%/75% in testing. Most expanded thyroid clonotypes (frequency above 0.001) were also found in blood, which suggests that blood repertoires may mirror thyroid immune responses.

In the germline V gene, CDR1 corresponds to SQVTM and CDR2 to ANQGSEA. Reading from cysteine to phenylalanine, the CDR3 counts 14 amino acids. Only the CDR3 part of the read is kept: 42 bases, read in frame from the first base. Trimming accounts for 6 bases at V and 0 bases at J, while the number of junction bases matched to no gene is 2. A patient counted as having stable Graves' hyperthyroidism if no progression to ophthalmopathy occurred over 18 months of follow-up. Hyperthyroidism patients were newly diagnosed, had a disease duration of under 2 months, and were aged 18 to 65 years. Patients with uncontrolled infections, other autoimmune diseases, pregnancy or lactation were excluded. Diagnoses were based on clinical symptoms, serum thyroxine and TRAb, thyroid ultrasound and orbital computed tomography. PBMCs were isolated from 10 ml of fresh peripheral blood by Ficoll-Paque density gradient centrifugation. Total RNA was extracted with Trizol reagent, and quality was checked on an Agilent 2100 Bioanalyzer.

The TCR beta CDR3 regions were amplified from the RNA transcripts. A first-round RT-PCR of the TCR CDR3 used the HTBI primer set with the Qiagen OneStep RT-PCR kit. A second multiplex PCR round built the libraries, followed by size selection and purification. Libraries were sequenced paired-end with 100 bp reads on an Illumina HiSeq2000. On the study's bioinformatics: SOAPnuke was used to process the raw data, with reads discarded if the reads contained adapters or uncalled bases, had a mean Phred below 15, or lacked an exact constant-primer or identifier match. High-quality paired reads were merged with COPE v1.2.5, and unique nucleotide sequences were defined as clonotypes. Clonotypes were aligned to IMGT TRBV, TRBD and TRBJ reference segments using MiTCR v1.1. Analysis was restricted to V-J combinations with a frequency above 0.0001, which covered approximately 99% of repertoires. A TCS score was defined as the ratio of F50 (clonal expansion) to E x V (chaos), with BLOSUM62-based TCRdist applied between CDR3 peptides within each V-J. Welch's t-statistics and random forest reduced just over 500 V-J features to around 14, which were used in a naive Bayes classifier (R e1071). Using fastp at Q25 and MiXCR, TCRdb reprocessed the public reads and kept productive beta chains. Rows are unified per CDR3 protein, each entry keeping the most common DNA and genes. In this record, the V and J calls reflect TCRdb's handling and not the investigators' own analysis. Recorded for this sample are 300,000 to 400,000 distinct CDR3 sequences; over 11% of them occurred a single time. The ten largest make up more than 9.5% of the sample.

Concerning this clonotype itself: The antigen this receptor binds is unknown. No quality values exist for individual bases; no much larger clone is one base distant.

The chain is made from TRBV29-1 and TRBJ2-6; TRBD1 fits 7 bases in the junction. The source material was blood. The receptor was isolated from a woman aged 55-75 years with Graves' hyperthyroidism. The CDR3 protein is CSVGTVSGANVLTF. In nucleotides, the sequence is TGCAGCGTCGGGACAGTCTCTGGGGCCAACGTCCTGACTTTC.